Listed below are T cell receptor beta chains from one sample, sequenced in a study of blood T cell repertoires in COVID-19. Repertoires were generated with immunoSEQ multiplex PCR, while TCRdb's copy carries only in-frame clones and drops some. The sample lists around 340,000 clones, 70% to 90% occurring once. The specimen was peripheral blood. These receptors all come from a woman aged 55-75 years with COVID-19, enrolled during active disease. Each CDR3 is given with its conserved first and last residue. D genes are given only for firm matches. Clone size is shown for a subset of rows, as once, few, many or a class of expanded clone.

size,V,J,D,DNA,CDR3
.,TRBV5-1,TRBJ1-4,TRBD1,TGCGCCAGCAGCCCATCCGGGACAGGGGTGGACTTGGAAAAACTGTTTTTT,CASSPSGTGVDLEKLFF
.,TRBV4-3,TRBJ2-7,.,TGCGCCAGCAGCCAAGATCGGGGTATGGAAACGGACGAGCAGTACTTC,CASSQDRGMETDEQYF
.,TRBV27,TRBJ2-3,.,TGTGCCAGCAGTTTGAGGGTGGGTACGCAGTATTTT,CASSLRVGTQYF
.,TRBV2,TRBJ2-7,TRBD2,TGTGCCAGCATCGCGGACACGGGAGGCCACGAGCAGTACTTC,CASIADTGGHEQYF
few,TRBV2,TRBJ2-7,TRBD2,TGTGCCAGCGTCTCGGGGGGGTCTCCCTACGAGCAGTACTTC,CASVSGGSPYEQYF
.,TRBV5-4,TRBJ2-7,TRBD1,TGTGCCAGCAGTCCTACAGGGGGCGTATTGGACGAGCAGTACTTC,CASSPTGGVLDEQYF
.,TRBV15,TRBJ2-5,.,TGTGCCACCAGCAGGCCTCGTGAGGGCCAAGAGACCCAGTACTTC,CATSRPREGQETQYF
.,TRBV2,TRBJ1-2,.,TGTGCCAGCAGTGAAAGGGAGTCTTCGAGTAGCTACACCTTC,CASSERESSSSYTF
.,TRBV4-3,TRBJ2-1,TRBD2,TGCGCCAGCAGCCAAGACCCCCCCGACGGAGCGGGGGGGCTAGGTGAGCAGTTCTTC,CASSQDPPDGAGGLGEQFF
.,TRBV4-3,TRBJ1-2,.,TGCGCCAGCAGCCAAGATCTTCGGTCAGGGAACTATGGCTACACCTTC,CASSQDLRSGNYGYTF
once,TRBV6-5,TRBJ2-1,.,TGTGCCAGCAGTTACTCGAGCGGCAGCTCCTACAATGAGCAGTTCTTC,CASSYSSGSSYNEQFF
.,TRBV6-6,TRBJ1-5,TRBD1,TGTGCCAGCAGTTCACAGGGGTCCAATCAGCCCCAGCATTTT,CASSSQGSNQPQHF
.,TRBV19,TRBJ2-2,.,TGTGCCAGTAGTATCAAGATCAGGGCGAACACCGGGGAGCTGTTTTTT,CASSIKIRANTGELFF
.,TRBV30,TRBJ2-7,.,TGTGCCTGGAGGGACAGACCTTCCTACGAGCAGTACTTC,CAWRDRPSYEQYF
.,TRBV5-1,TRBJ2-7,.,TGCGCCAGCAGCCCGCAGGGTGCCTACGAGCAGTACTTC,CASSPQGAYEQYF
.,TRBV7-9,TRBJ1-2,.,TGTGCCAGCAGCCCACAGACAGCCAACTATGGCTACACCTTC,CASSPQTANYGYTF
.,TRBV7-3,TRBJ2-1,TRBD2,TGTGCCAGCAGCTTAACTGGACTAGCGGGGGGGCCGCGCAATGAGCAGTTCTTC,CASSLTGLAGGPRNEQFF
few,TRBV5-1,TRBJ1-3,.,TGCGCCAGCAGCTTGGCAGAGACATTCCGTTATTTT,CASSLAETFRYF
few,TRBV19,TRBJ1-5,.,TGTGCCAGTAGTATCTCGGGGCAGCCCCAGCATTTT,CASSISGQPQHF
.,TRBV5-1,TRBJ2-5,.,TGCGCCAGCAGCTTGAAGGGACAAGTCCAAGAGACCCAGTACTTC,CASSLKGQVQETQYF
.,TRBV19,TRBJ1-5,TRBD1,TGTGCCAGTAGTATTGACCGCCCGGGACAGATTTATAGCAATCAGCCCCAGCATTTT,CASSIDRPGQIYSNQPQHF
.,TRBV12-5,TRBJ1-1,TRBD1,TGTGCTAGTGGCGAGAAACGGACAGGGCATACTGAAGCTTTCTTT,CASGEKRTGHTEAFF
.,TRBV27,TRBJ1-1,TRBD1,TGTGCCAGCAGTTTCTGGGGACAGGAAGCTTTCTTT,CASSFWGQEAFF
once,TRBV6-2/TRBV6-3,TRBJ1-2,.,TGTGCCAGCAGCTATCGTGGAGGGGAATATGGCTACACCTTC,CASSYRGGEYGYTF
.,TRBV4-1,TRBJ1-2,TRBD1,TGCGCCAGCGCCCAACCGGGACAGATAAACTATGGCTACACCTTC,CASAQPGQINYGYTF
.,TRBV19,TRBJ2-7,.,TGTGCCAGCCGGGACTCTTTTTACGAGCAGTACTTC,CASRDSFYEQYF
.,TRBV29-1,TRBJ2-7,TRBD1,TGCAGCGCCGGCGAGGGGGCTCTCTACGAGCAGTACTTC,CSAGEGALYEQYF
.,TRBV7-2,TRBJ1-5,TRBD1,TGTGCCAGCAGCTATAGACAGGGCAGCAATCAGCCCCAGCATTTT,CASSYRQGSNQPQHF
.,TRBV14,TRBJ2-3,TRBD2,TGTGCCAGCAGCCCGATAAATAGCGGGGGGTTCTTTCGCACAGATACGCAGTATTTT,CASSPINSGGFFRTDTQYF
.,TRBV19,TRBJ1-1,.,TGTGCCAGTAGTATAGATCAGGTCCGGAGGAGGAACACTGAAGCTTTCTTT,CASSIDQVRRRNTEAFF
.,TRBV6-5,TRBJ2-3,TRBD2,TGTGCCAGCCGTAGAGCGGGGGGGATCACAGATACGCAGTATTTT,CASRRAGGITDTQYF
.,TRBV9,TRBJ2-5,.,TGTGCCAGCAGCGTAGCGTCTAGCCTTGAGACCCAGTACTTC,CASSVASSLETQYF
once,TRBV6-2/TRBV6-3,TRBJ1-1,.,TGTGCCAGCAGTCGGGGGGCTCGGGACACTGAAGCTTTCTTT,CASSRGARDTEAFF
.,TRBV18,TRBJ1-2,.,TGTGCCAGCTCACGAACGGACAGCGGAGAAGGTGGCTACACCTTC,CASSRTDSGEGGYTF
.,TRBV18,TRBJ1-2,.,TGTGCCAGCTCACTCCAGGTTACTAACTATGGCTACACCTTC,CASSLQVTNYGYTF
.,TRBV19,TRBJ1-1,.,TGTGCCAGTAGTATGGTACTCTTGAACACTGAAGCTTTCTTT,CASSMVLLNTEAFF
.,TRBV7-7,TRBJ2-5,.,TGTGCCAGCAGCTGGGGTGGAAGGGGGGAGACCCAGTACTTC,CASSWGGRGETQYF
.,TRBV6-5,TRBJ1-1,.,TGTGCCAGCAGTTGGGGGGGCTGGGGCACTGAAGCTTTCTTT,CASSWGGWGTEAFF
.,TRBV7-2,TRBJ2-5,.,TGTGCCAGCACCCTCGAGGAGGGACTTCAAGAGACCCAGTACTTC,CASTLEEGLQETQYF
.,TRBV13,TRBJ2-5,.,TGTGCCAGCAGCCCACAGGGAGAGACCCAGTACTTC,CASSPQGETQYF
.,TRBV25-1,TRBJ2-1,.,TGTGCCAGCAAATCCGGCAGGGCAATCTACAATGAGCAGTTCTTC,CASKSGRAIYNEQFF
.,TRBV5-1,TRBJ1-4,TRBD1,TGCGCCAGCAGCCCGGGACAGGGGATTAATGAAAAACTGTTTTTT,CASSPGQGINEKLFF
.,TRBV4-2,TRBJ2-4,TRBD1,TGTGCCAGCAGCGAGACAGGGGGAGACATTCAGTACTTC,CASSETGGDIQYF
few,TRBV2,TRBJ1-5,TRBD1,TGTGCCAGCAGGGACAGGGGAAATCAGCCCCAGCATTTT,CASRDRGNQPQHF
.,TRBV6-5,TRBJ1-2,.,TGTGCCAGCAGTATGTACTCCAGGGGTCCTTATGGCTACACCTTC,CASSMYSRGPYGYTF
few,TRBV11-2,TRBJ2-3,.,TGTGCCAGCAGCCCTGAACCGGAGGATACGCAGTATTTT,CASSPEPEDTQYF
.,TRBV11-3,TRBJ2-7,TRBD1,TGTGCCAGCAGCCCGGGACAGGGTGTCTACGAGCAGTACTTC,CASSPGQGVYEQYF
.,TRBV15,TRBJ1-1,.,TGTGCCACCACCAACAGGGTAAGGAAGGCTTTCTTT,CATTNRVRKAFF
.,TRBV6-5,TRBJ2-7,TRBD1,TGTGCCAGCAGTTACACAGGGACAGGGTACTCCTACGAGCAGTACTTC,CASSYTGTGYSYEQYF
.,TRBV12-3/TRBV12-4,TRBJ2-1,.,TGTGCCAGCAGCCTCCGGGACTCTAGGTTCTTC,CASSLRDSRFF
.,TRBV5-1,TRBJ1-1,.,TGCGCCAGCAGCTTGGCCCCAGGGCCGAACACTGAAGCTTTCTTT,CASSLAPGPNTEAFF
.,TRBV5-6,TRBJ1-5,.,TGTGCCAGCAGCTTGGGGGCCCCAAGCGGGGGGCGTCAGCCCCAGCATTTT,CASSLGAPSGGRQPQHF
.,TRBV19,TRBJ1-6,.,TGTGCCAGTAGTATATCGGGAGATAATTCACCCCTCCACTTT,CASSISGDNSPLHF
.,TRBV27,TRBJ2-7,.,TGTGCCAGCAGTTGGACAGTCTACTACGAGCAGTACTTC,CASSWTVYYEQYF
.,TRBV5-1,TRBJ2-7,.,TGCGCCAGCAGCTTGGTGGCGGATTTTTCCTACGAGCAGTACTTC,CASSLVADFSYEQYF
.,TRBV7-3,TRBJ1-1,.,TGTGCCAGCAGCTTAAATCAGGGGCGGGACACTGAAGCTTTCTTT,CASSLNQGRDTEAFF